This T cell receptor beta chain was identified in a study of control samples from healthy donors and cancer patients. Using immunoSEQ multiplex PCR, the repertoire was profiled, and TCRdb retains in-frame clones only, with some absent. The sample includes 25,000 to 30,000 clones, approximately 90% of them seen just once. Germline V CDR1 and CDR2: LNHDA, SQIVND (reference sequence). V shed 3 bases and J shed 6 bases, with 14 bases lying between them. This CDR3 has 14 amino acids. This TCR was sampled from a woman in her thirties or forties with lung cancer. This chain joins TRBV19 and TRBJ1-2; no clear D gene. Sequenced material: PBMCs. CDR3 residues: CASSIRPKVDGYTF. The DNA of the CDR3 is TGTGCCAGTAGTATCCGGCCAAAGGTCGATGGCTACACCTTC.